This passage covers 9 T cell receptor beta chains from one sample sequenced in a study of shared clonotypes between healthy human individuals. TCRdb keeps only in-frame clones here, not all; method: immunoSEQ multiplex PCR. The sample gives some 200,000 clones, just over 65% of which show up once; more than 9.5% is in the top ten. The sequenced sample consisted of memory CD4+ T cells sorted from blood. This sample's subset: CD45RA-negative fraction. Every receptor here comes from a man aged 30 to 45 in good health.

This clone was picked up one time. The V and J genes are TRBV11-2 and TRBJ1-1; TRBD1 might be the D (5 bases). Germline-derived CDR1 and CDR2 are SGHAT and FQNNGV. The CDR3 is 13 residues long. The V gene lost 1 base and the J gene lost 9 bases, with 12 bases spanning the gap. In DNA form, the CDR3 reads TGTGCCAGCAGCTTAGGTAGGGGACTACAAGCTTTCTTT. It translates to CASSLGRGLQAFF.

This clone was counted many times. The chain carries TRBV5-1 and TRBJ2-7; tentative D call: TRBD1 (6 bases). Trimming stripped 0 bases from V and 4 bases from J, with 17 bases between. This CDR3 is 16 amino acids long. CDR1 and CDR2 from the germline V gene are SGHRS and YFSETQ. Written as DNA, the CDR3 is TGCGCCAGCAGCTTGGCTACCGGGACAATGTCTTACGAGCAGTACTTC. It yields the protein CASSLATGTMSYEQYF.

This sequence joins TRBV18 and TRBJ2-7, with 8 bases lining up with TRBD2. The CDR3 sequence is 14 residues long. Germline V gene lookup returns CDR1 KGHSH and CDR2 LQKENI. Unmatched junction bases numbered 4, after V lost 1 base and J lost 5 bases. The CDR3 here is CASSPLGLDHEQYF. CDR3 coding DNA: TGTGCCAGCTCACCACTGGGACTAGACCACGAGCAGTACTTC.

The chain links TRBV27 to TRBJ2-2; 10 bases match TRBD2. Trimming took 5 bases from V and 5 from J; bases not matched to a gene: 8. Germline V lookup: CDR1 MNHEY, CDR2 SMNVEV (reference sequence). The CDR3 spans 16 residues. CDR3 nucleotides: TGTGCCAGCAGTCTAAAAGCGGGAGGGGAAACCGGGGAGCTGTTTTTT. Encoded protein: CASSLKAGGETGELFF.

The sample holds a few counts of this clone. The V call is TRBV12-5, the J call TRBJ2-5; D gene ambiguous. The germline V gene has CDR1 LGHNT and CDR2 FRNRAP. The CDR3 runs to 14 residues. Trimming left V 5 bases short and J 1 base short, with 11 bases between. CDR3 sequence: CASGNGGSQETQYF. DNA of the CDR3: TGTGCTAGTGGTAACGGTGGTAGCCAAGAGACCCAGTACTTC.

The chain joins TRBV29-1 to TRBJ2-6; TRBD1 aligns across 10 bases. This CDR3 region has 15 residues. Germline values: CDR1 SQVTM, CDR2 ANQGSEA. V lost 6 bases and J lost 0; bases outside the gene matches: 2. CDR3 DNA sequence: TGCAGCGTCGGACAGGGGGGCTCTGGGGCCAACGTCCTGACTTTC. Translation gives CSVGQGGSGANVLTF.

The V and J genes are TRBV5-1 and TRBJ1-1; D gene unclear. CDR3 length equals 14 residues. The V end lost 4 bases, the J end lost 6 bases, and 16 bases lay between the germline ends. Germline V gene sequence: CDR1 SGHRS, CDR2 YFSETQ. CDR3 region: CASSPVGLQAEAFF. CDR3 nucleotide sequence: TGCGCCAGCAGCCCCGTGGGGTTGCAAGCTGAAGCTTTCTTT.

The chain joins TRBV19 to TRBJ1-5; tentatively, D is TRBD1 (5 bases). Germline V gene sequence: CDR1 LNHDA, CDR2 SQIVND (reference sequence). The CDR3 extends over 16 amino acids. V lost 4 bases to trimming and J lost 4 bases, with 17 bases between them. The CDR3: CASSTRKAGWNQPQHF. In nucleotides, the CDR3 is TGTGCCAGTAGTACCCGGAAGGCAGGGTGGAATCAGCCCCAGCATTTT.

The chain uses TRBV7-2 and TRBJ2-4; 7 nucleotides line up with TRBD2. The CDR3 runs 16 residues. Germline V CDR1 and CDR2: SGHTA, FQGNSA. The V segment lost 0 bases and the J segment 5 bases; nucleotides outside the gene matches: 7. CDR3 in amino acids: CASSLAGGEGQNIQYF. Here the CDR3 DNA reads TGTGCCAGCAGCTTAGCGGGAGGGGAGGGTCAAAACATTCAGTACTTC.